This T cell receptor (beta chain) was obtained from a study of T-cell memory formation after mild COVID-19. Study-wide points: CD4/CD8 balance characterized clones contracting day 15 to 85, and CD4+ skew characterized later expanders.

V lost 10 bases, J lost 5 bases, and 5 bases stayed unmatched. The length of the CDR3 is 13 residues. In germline, CDR1 is MNHEY, CDR2 SVGEGT. TCRdb used MiXCR to reprocess the 5' RACE reads, holding one entry per CDR3 protein. This repertoire shows roughly 130,000 distinct CDR3 sequences, over 15% found once; its top ten account for around 4.8%. In its sample, this clonotype was seen many times. Antigen: not known. Sequencing input: PBMCs or a T cell subset sorted from them (not recorded which). J is TRBJ2-5 and V is TRBV6-2 or TRBV6-3; 12 bases fit TRBD2. The receptor was derived from a man between 18 and 35 years old who had mild COVID-19 (a few samples of this study predate the infection). Cell type and time point are not known. The CDR3 reads CATRLAGDETQYF. In nucleotides, the CDR3 is TGTGCCACCCGACTAGCGGGGGACGAGACCCAGTACTTC.